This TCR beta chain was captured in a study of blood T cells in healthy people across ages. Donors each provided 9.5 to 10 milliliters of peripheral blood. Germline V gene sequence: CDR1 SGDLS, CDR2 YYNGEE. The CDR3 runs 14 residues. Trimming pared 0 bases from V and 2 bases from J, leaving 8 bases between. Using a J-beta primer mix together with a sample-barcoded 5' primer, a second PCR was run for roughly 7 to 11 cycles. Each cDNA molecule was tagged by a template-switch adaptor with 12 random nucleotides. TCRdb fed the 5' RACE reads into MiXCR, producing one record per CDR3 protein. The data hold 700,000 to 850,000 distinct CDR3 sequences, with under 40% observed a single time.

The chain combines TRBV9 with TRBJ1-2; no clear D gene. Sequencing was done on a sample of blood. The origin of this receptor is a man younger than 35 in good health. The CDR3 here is CASSVGGRNYGYTF. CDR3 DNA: TGTGCCAGCAGCGTAGGAGGACGGAACTATGGCTACACCTTC.